A single sample gave rise to the 17 T cell receptor beta chains below, sequenced in a study of cytomegalovirus exposure and HLA in healthy donors. The PCR was carried out with 60 Vbeta primers and 13 Jbeta primers. Profiling relied on immunoSEQ multiplex PCR, and the TCRdb table lists in-frame clones only, not all of them. Here the sample spans approximately 65,000 clones, about two thirds being singletons. The sequenced material came from PBMCs. The source is a man aged 35 to 55 in good health and CMV-seropositive.

This clone has only a few counts. The chain links TRBV14 to TRBJ2-1, with a weak D call TRBD2 (5 bases). CDR1 and CDR2 from the germline V gene are SGHDN and FVKESK. The CDR3 is 16 residues long. Between the trimmed V and J ends, which lost 5 bases and 8 bases, there was a span of 22 bases. In nucleotides, the CDR3 is TGTGCCAGCAGCTACCAAGCCTGGCTAGCAACGGATGAGCAGTTCTTC. It is translated as CASSYQAWLATDEQFF.

The gene calls are TRBV9 and TRBJ2-4; the D gene is possibly TRBD1 (5 bases). The CDR3 length is 15 residues. The V and J ends lost 0 bases and 7 bases respectively, with 14 bases between them. Per germline, CDR1 SGDLS and CDR2 YYNGEE. In nucleotides, the CDR3 is TGTGCCAGCAGCGTAGGGACAATTCCCTCCAACATTCAGTACTTC. Protein product: CASSVGTIPSNIQYF.

This chain joins TRBV7-9 and TRBJ1-2, with D perhaps TRBD1 (6 bases). Germline V lookup: CDR1 SEHNR, CDR2 FQNEAQ (reference sequence). The CDR3 runs to 14 residues. V shed 5 bases and J shed 8 bases, with 18 bases lying between them. The CDR3: CASSQTGSWRGYTF. For the CDR3, the DNA is TGTGCCAGCAGCCAGACAGGTTCCTGGCGCGGCTACACCTTC.

This chain uses TRBV10-2 with TRBJ2-5, with D possibly being TRBD2 (6 bases). The CDR3 length is 14 residues. Germline V CDR1 and CDR2: WSHSY, SAAADI. Between the trimmed V and J ends, which lost 2 bases and 5 bases, there was a span of 12 bases. In DNA form, the CDR3 reads TGCGCCAGCAGTGAGCCGACTAGAGGGGAGACCCAGTACTTC. It codes for CASSEPTRGETQYF.

V is TRBV14 and J is TRBJ2-5; 11 bases line up with TRBD2. CDR1 and CDR2 from the germline V gene are SGHDN and FVKESK. V lost 4 bases to trimming and J lost 5 bases; unmatched junction nucleotides: 9. The CDR3 is 16 amino acids. CDR3: CASSRILAGDWETQYF. DNA of the CDR3: TGTGCCAGCAGCCGTATACTAGCGGGGGATTGGGAGACCCAGTACTTC.

V and J are TRBV19 and TRBJ2-1, with a possible D match to TRBD2 (5 bases). V dropped 3 bases and J dropped 6 bases, with 12 bases sitting between them. The CDR3 runs to 14 residues. From germline, CDR1 is LNHDA and CDR2 SQIVND (reference sequence). The CDR3 DNA is TGTGCCAGTAGTATTCACCTCACTAGCAATGAGCAGTTCTTC. Protein product: CASSIHLTSNEQFF.

This clone appeared a few times. This sequence joins TRBV6-5 and TRBJ1-5; D gene ambiguous. Germline CDR1 MNHEY, CDR2 SVGAGI. The germline V and J ends were trimmed by 6 bases and 4 bases, with 10 bases remaining between them. The CDR3 runs to 13 residues. The CDR3 sequence is CASSAEGNQPQHF. CDR3 nucleotides: TGTGCCAGCAGCGCGGAGGGAAATCAGCCCCAGCATTTT.

This rearrangement joins TRBV25-1 to TRBJ2-1; TRBD1 matches 9 bases. This CDR3 spans 14 amino acids. The V segment lost 4 bases and the J segment 6 bases; nucleotides outside the gene matches: 4. The germline gives CDR1 MGHDK, CDR2 SYGVNS. CDR3 loop: CASSVTGGGNEQFF. Here the CDR3 DNA reads TGTGCCAGCAGTGTGACAGGGGGGGGCAATGAGCAGTTCTTC.

Only a few counts were recorded for this clone. The chain is built from TRBV19 and TRBJ1-1; weak D call: TRBD1 (5 bases). CDR1 is LNHDA, CDR2 SQIVND, per germline (reference sequence). With 3 bases removed from V and 4 bases from J, the gap between germline ends came to 12 bases. The CDR3 length is 14 residues. The CDR3 DNA reads TGTGCCAGTAGTATCCGGGGGTCGGGCACTGAAGCTTTCTTT. It specifies CASSIRGSGTEAFF. The variable domain in full, completed from reference TRBV19 and TRBJ1-1, reads DGGITQSPKYLFRKEGQNVTLSCEQNLNHDAMYWYRQDPGQGLRLIYYSQIVNDFQKGDIAEGYSVSREKKESFPLTVTSAQKNPTAFYLCASSIRGSGTEAFFGQGTRLTVV.

The chain links TRBV7-6 to TRBJ2-5; TRBD2 matches at 16 bases. Germline trimming cut 6 bases from V and 5 bases from J; bases unmatched to any gene: 9. This CDR3 spans 17 amino acids. Germline values: CDR1 SGHVS, CDR2 FNYEAQ. The CDR3, as DNA: TGTGCCAGCAGTTTGGGACTAGCGGGGGGGGTTCGGGAGACCCAGTACTTC. Translation: CASSLGLAGGVRETQYF.

V gene TRBV5-6 combines with J gene TRBJ1-1; D perhaps matches TRBD1 (6 bases). Germline CDR1 is SGHDT and CDR2 is YYEEEE. Trimming removed 2 bases at V and 7 bases at J, with 21 bases between. This CDR3 spans 16 amino acids. In nucleotides, the CDR3 is TGTGCCAGCAGCTTTTACTCAGGGGCAAGTTTGTTTGAAGCTTTCTTT. Its translation is CASSFYSGASLFEAFF.

This chain joins TRBV18 and TRBJ1-4, with no clear D. The V end lost 3 bases, the J end lost 8 bases, and 13 bases lay between the germline ends. The CDR3 contains 14 residues. CDR1 KGHSH and CDR2 LQKENI come from the germline V gene. CDR3 coding DNA: TGTGCCAGCTCACCCGGACTCAGCATCGAAAAACTGTTTTTT. Its translation: CASSPGLSIEKLFF.

The chain uses TRBV30 and TRBJ1-1, with D unclear. The V end was cut by 0 bases, the J end by 3 bases, with 8 bases between. The germline gives CDR1 GTSNPN, CDR2 SVGIG (reference sequence). This CDR3 region has 13 residues. DNA for the CDR3: TGTGCCTGGAGTGTACAAGTGGACACTGAAGCTTTCTTT. This encodes CAWSVQVDTEAFF.

The V and J genes are TRBV30 and TRBJ1-1, with D possibly TRBD1 on 5 matching bases. Trimming left V 0 bases short and J 1 base short, with 12 bases between. Per germline, CDR1 GTSNPN and CDR2 SVGIG (reference sequence). The CDR3 spans 15 residues. The CDR3 region has the DNA TGTGCCTGGAGTGTCGGGGGAACAGGGAACACTGAAGCTTTCTTT. As protein: CAWSVGGTGNTEAFF. The full variable domain, its missing parts supplied by reference TRBV30 and TRBJ1-1, is SQTIHQWPATLVQPVGSPLSLECTVEGTSNPNLYWYRQAAGRGLQLLFYSVGIGQISSEVPQNLSASRPQDRQFILSSKKLLLSDSGFYLCAWSVGGTGNTEAFFGQGTRLTVV.

The genes are TRBV6-6 and TRBJ2-7; D might be TRBD1 (5 bases). V lost 5 bases, J lost 5 bases, and 19 bases lay in between. Per germline, CDR1 MNHNY and CDR2 SVGAGI (reference sequence). The CDR3 consists of 15 residues. CDR3 amino acids: CASSPHRAGLNEQYF. CDR3 sequence (DNA): TGTGCCAGCAGTCCACACCGGGCAGGGCTGAACGAGCAGTACTTC.

This chain connects TRBV6-5 to TRBJ1-4, with a possible D match to TRBD1 (5 bases). V gave up 4 bases and J gave up 3 bases, with 15 bases separating them. This CDR3 is built from 16 residues. Per the germline V gene, CDR1 is MNHEY and CDR2 is SVGAGI. CDR3 DNA: TGTGCCAGCAGTTTCCACTCCGGGGGGGCTAATGAAAAACTGTTTTTT. Protein sequence: CASSFHSGGANEKLFF.

The rearrangement uses TRBV4-1 and TRBJ2-1; 8 bases fit TRBD1. CDR1 MGHRA and CDR2 YSYEKL come from the germline V gene. Unmatched junction bases numbered 4, after V lost 2 bases and J lost 4 bases. The CDR3 extends over 15 amino acids. CDR3 region: CASSQLDRDYNEQFF. In DNA, the CDR3 is TGCGCCAGCAGCCAACTGGACAGGGATTACAATGAGCAGTTCTTC.